Presented here are 3 T cell receptor beta chains from one specimen sequenced in a study of Graves' ophthalmopathy and Graves' hyperthyroidism. Researchers took RNA transcripts and amplified TCR beta CDR3 regions from them. Second-round multiplex PCR came after a first-round RT-PCR that employed HTBI primers. TCRdb re-called the multiplex PCR reads through MiXCR, storing one row per CDR3 protein. The sample comprises about 160,000 distinct CDR3 sequences, 30% to 45% of which are singletons, and approximately 6.3% rests with the top ten. Sequencing was carried out using peripheral blood. The receptors stem from a woman aged 40 to 50 with Graves' ophthalmopathy.

V gene TRBV10-3 combines with J gene TRBJ1-5; D gene uncertain. This CDR3 is built from 16 residues. Germline assignment: CDR1 ENHRY and CDR2 SYGVKD. V was clipped by 4 bases and J by 1 base, with 14 bases between them. The CDR3 DNA follows: TGTGCCATCAGTGTATCGGGTCTTCTGAGCAATCAGCCCCAGCATTTT. It specifies CAISVSGLLSNQPQHF.

This clonotype appeared many times. J is TRBJ1-2 and V is TRBV7-2, with D unresolved. The germline CDR1 and CDR2 sequences are SGHTA and FQGNSA. This CDR3 region has 14 residues. Trimming left V 1 base short and J 4 bases short, with 10 bases between. The CDR3 is CASSLGGKAYGYTF. DNA for the CDR3: TGTGCCAGCAGCTTAGGCGGTAAGGCCTATGGCTACACCTTC. Drawing the rest from reference TRBV7-2 and TRBJ1-2, the complete variable domain is GAGVSQSPSNKVTEKGKDVELRCDPISGHTALYWYRQSLGQGLEFLIYFQGNSAPDKSGLPSDRFSAERTGGSVSTLTIQRTQQEDSAVYLCASSLGGKAYGYTFGSGTRLTVV.

A single count supports this clonotype. V and J are TRBV6-5 and TRBJ1-1, with D unclear. This CDR3 has 15 amino acids. Trimming took 2 bases from V and 11 from J, leaving 21 bases between them. Germline V gene lookup returns CDR1 MNHEY and CDR2 SVGAGI. The CDR3: CASSYRIPGVGSAFF. CDR3 in DNA: TGTGCCAGCAGTTACCGAATCCCCGGGGTAGGGTCGGCTTTCTTT.